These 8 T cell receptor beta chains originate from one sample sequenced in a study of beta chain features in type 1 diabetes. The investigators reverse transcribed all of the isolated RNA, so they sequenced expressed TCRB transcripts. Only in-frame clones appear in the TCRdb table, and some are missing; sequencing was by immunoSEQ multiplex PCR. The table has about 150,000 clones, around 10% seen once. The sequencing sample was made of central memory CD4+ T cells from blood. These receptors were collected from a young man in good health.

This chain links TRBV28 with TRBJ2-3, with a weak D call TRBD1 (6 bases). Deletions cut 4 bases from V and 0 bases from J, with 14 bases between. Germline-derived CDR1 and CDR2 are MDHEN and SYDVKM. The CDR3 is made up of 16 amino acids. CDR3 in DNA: TGTGCCAGCAGTTCGTCGGACAGTTTAAGCACAGATACGCAGTATTTT. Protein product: CASSSSDSLSTDTQYF. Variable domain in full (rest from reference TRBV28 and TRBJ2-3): DVKVTQSSRYLVKRTGEKVFLECVQDMDHENMFWYRQDPGLGLRLIYFSYDVKMKEKGDIPEGYSVSREKKERFSLILESASTNQTSMYLCASSSSDSLSTDTQYFGPGTRLTVL.

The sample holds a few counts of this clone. The chain's CDR3 is CASSPGLTNYQETQYF. The DNA for the CDR3 is TGTGCCAGCAGCCCCGGACTGACGAACTACCAAGAGACCCAGTACTTC. The chain uses TRBV5-4 and TRBJ2-5, with D perhaps matching TRBD2 (5 bases). The ends were cut back, 4 bases at V and 0 bases at J, with 16 bases in the middle. CDR3 length equals 16 residues. The germline CDR1 and CDR2 sequences are SGHNT and YYREEE (reference sequence). Variable domain in full (rest from reference TRBV5-4 and TRBJ2-5): ETGVTQSPTHLIKTRGQQVTLRCSSQSGHNTVSWYQQALGQGPQFIFQYYREEENGRGNFPPRFSGLQFPNYSSELNVNALELDDSALYLCASSPGLTNYQETQYFGPGTRLLVL.

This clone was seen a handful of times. CDR3 amino acids: CASSVDGRETQYF. CDR3 bases: TGTGCCAGCAGCGTGGACGGGAGAGAGACCCAGTACTTC. The J gene is TRBJ2-5, the V gene TRBV9, with D possibly being TRBD2 (6 bases). CDR1 and CDR2 (germline): SGDLS, YYNGEE. This CDR3 is built from 13 residues. V was cut by 2 bases and J by 4 bases, with 9 bases left in between. Based on the CDR3 plus reference TRBV9 and TRBJ2-5, the full variable domain is DSGVTQTPKHLITATGQRVTLRCSPRSGDLSVYWYQQSLDQGLQFLIQYYNGEERAKGNILERFSAQQFPDLHSELNLSSLELGDSALYFCASSVDGRETQYFGPGTRLLVL.

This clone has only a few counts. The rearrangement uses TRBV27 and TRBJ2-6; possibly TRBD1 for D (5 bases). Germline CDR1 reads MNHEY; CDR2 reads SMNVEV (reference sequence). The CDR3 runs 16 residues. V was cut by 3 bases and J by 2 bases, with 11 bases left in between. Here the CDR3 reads CASSLSQGTGANVLTF. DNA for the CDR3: TGTGCCAGCAGTTTGTCCCAGGGAACTGGGGCCAACGTCCTGACTTTC. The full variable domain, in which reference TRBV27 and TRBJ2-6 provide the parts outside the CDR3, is EAQVTQNPRYLITVTGKKLTVTCSQNMNHEYMSWYRQDPGLGLRQIYYSMNVEVTDKGDVPEGYKVSRKEKRNFPLILESPSPNQTSLYFCASSLSQGTGANVLTFGAGSRLTVL.

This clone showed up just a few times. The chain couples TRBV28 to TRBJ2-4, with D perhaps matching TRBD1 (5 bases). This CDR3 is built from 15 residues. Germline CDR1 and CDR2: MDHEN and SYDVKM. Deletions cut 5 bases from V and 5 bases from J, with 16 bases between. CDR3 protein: CASSPLGRDQNIQYF. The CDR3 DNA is TGTGCCAGCAGTCCCTTGGGCAGGGATCAAAACATTCAGTACTTC.

The CDR3: CASSQGNTEDTQYF. CDR3 in DNA: TGCGCCAGCAGCCAAGGGAATACCGAAGATACGCAGTATTTT. The chain carries TRBV4-1 and TRBJ2-3, with no clear D. The germline V gene encodes CDR1 MGHRA and CDR2 YSYEKL. V shed 1 base and J shed 5 bases, with 10 bases lying between them. This CDR3 is 14 amino acids long.

As DNA, the CDR3 is TGTGCCAGCAGTACAGGGCCGAACACTGAAGCTTTCTTT. Translation: CASSTGPNTEAFF. The chain links TRBV6-4 to TRBJ1-1, with D perhaps matching TRBD1 (6 bases). Trimming cost V 5 bases and J 1 base, with 8 bases left between them. This CDR3 is built from 13 residues. Germline V gives CDR1 MRHNA, CDR2 SNTAGT.

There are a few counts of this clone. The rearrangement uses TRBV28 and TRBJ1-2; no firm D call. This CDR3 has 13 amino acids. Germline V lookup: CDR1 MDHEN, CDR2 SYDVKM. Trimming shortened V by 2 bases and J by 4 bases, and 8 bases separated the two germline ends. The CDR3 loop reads CASSLDYSYGYTF. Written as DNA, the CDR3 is TGTGCCAGCAGTTTAGATTACAGCTATGGCTACACCTTC.